This T cell receptor beta chain derives from a study of blood T cell repertoires in COVID-19. Study overall: PBMCs, B-cell-depleted T cells, or T cells provided the cDNA or gDNA that made up the material.

This clone has just one count. The study drew participants aged 18 to 89 years from about two dozen US areas. Cohorts were determined from participant-reported clinical history. TCRdb keeps only in-frame clones here, not all; method: immunoSEQ multiplex PCR. The sample holds about 300,000 clones, about nine tenths seen once. This CDR3 is 14 amino acids long. V lost 3 bases to trimming and J lost 2 bases, with 11 bases between them. CDR1 and CDR2 (germline): GTSNPN, SVGIG (reference sequence). Sample: PBMCs or T cells enriched from blood (not recorded which). The genes are TRBV30 and TRBJ1-5; D not certain. The source of this sequence is a man aged 25-45 years who had recovered from COVID-19. The CDR3 loop is CAWSLGQGNQPQHF. The DNA of the CDR3 is TGTGCCTGGAGCCTGGGCCAGGGCAATCAGCCCCAGCATTTT.